The next 7 T cell receptor beta chains were all read from a single sample in a study of a mutant IDH1 vaccine in newly diagnosed glioma. Clones were read by immunoSEQ multiplex PCR, and TCRdb kept only the in-frame ones, dropping some. The sample shows around 50,000 clones, about nine tenths of them seen only once. The time point here: baseline, week 1 (first vaccination visit). Treatment given: pre-vaccination baseline after standard-of-care therapy. The specimen comprised PBMCs, sampled from a glioma patient treated with radiotherapy, temozolomide or both. Receptor source: a man in his forties or fifties with glioma.

The chain uses TRBV2 and TRBJ2-3; a weak D match, TRBD2 (5 bases). The CDR3 extends over 14 amino acids. Per germline, CDR1 SNHLY and CDR2 FYNNEI. The V and J ends lost 3 bases and 2 bases respectively, with 9 bases between them. The CDR3 is CASSDGLNTDTQYF. The CDR3, as DNA: TGTGCCAGCAGTGACGGACTGAACACAGATACGCAGTATTTT.

This clone came up once. The chain joins TRBV14 to TRBJ2-5, with 9 bases fitting TRBD2. V was pared by 0 bases and J by 4 bases, with 6 bases of the junction left unmatched. The germline gives CDR1 SGHDN, CDR2 FVKESK. The CDR3 contains 16 residues. As DNA, the CDR3 is TGTGCCAGCAGCCAAGAGAAGGGACTAGCATTAGAGACCCAGTACTTC. Its translation is CASSQEKGLALETQYF.

This clone was seen just once. J is TRBJ2-7 and V is TRBV28, with 10 bases lining up with TRBD2. The CDR3 runs to 13 residues. Germline V CDR1 and CDR2: MDHEN, SYDVKM. The ends lost 8 bases at V and 3 bases at J; junction bases unmatched: 4. The CDR3 coding sequence is TGTGCCAGCTTGACTAGCGGGTTCTACGAGCAGTACTTC. Translation: CASLTSGFYEQYF.

This chain uses TRBV28 with TRBJ2-7; D gene ambiguous. Trimming pared 3 bases from V and 5 bases from J, leaving 14 bases between. The CDR3 is 14 amino acids. Germline CDR1 reads MDHEN; CDR2 reads SYDVKM. The CDR3 DNA follows: TGTGCCAGCAGTTTGCCCCCCCCCATGAACGAGCAGTACTTC. This codes for CASSLPPPMNEQYF.

The chain employs TRBV27 and TRBJ2-3, with 8 bases fitting TRBD1. The CDR3 has 14 amino acids. The germline V gene has CDR1 MNHEY and CDR2 SMNVEV (reference sequence). J was trimmed by 5 bases and V by 5 bases; bases with no gene match: 6. The CDR3 DNA is TGTGCCAGCAGTCATAGACAGGGGTTAGATACGCAGTATTTT. It yields the protein CASSHRQGLDTQYF.

The J gene is TRBJ2-7, the V gene TRBV7-9, with 10 bases that match TRBD1. The CDR3 length is 16 residues. Germline V CDR1 and CDR2: SEHNR, FQNEAQ (reference sequence). Trimming removed 3 bases from V and 4 bases from J; junction bases left unmatched: 9. The CDR3 reads CASSLLPGQGIYEQYF. The CDR3 DNA sequence: TGTGCCAGCAGCTTGTTGCCGGGACAGGGGATATACGAGCAGTACTTC. Full variable domain (remainder filled in from reference TRBV7-9 and TRBJ2-7): DTGVSQNPRHKITKRGQNVTFRCDPISEHNRLYWYRQTLGQGPEFLTYFQNEAQLEKSRLLSDRFSAERPKGSFSTLEIQRTEQGDSAMYLCASSLLPGQGIYEQYFGPGTRLTVT.

This clone showed up just once. The chain couples TRBV29-1 to TRBJ1-2; weak D call: TRBD1 (6 bases). The CDR3 runs 13 residues. V was cut by 5 bases and J by 1 base, with 11 bases left in between. Germline V gene lookup returns CDR1 SQVTM and CDR2 ANQGSEA. This CDR3 reads CSVRDTLNYGYTF. Here the CDR3 DNA reads TGCAGCGTTCGGGACACTCTTAACTATGGCTACACCTTC. The full variable domain, completed using reference TRBV29-1 and TRBJ1-2, is SAVISQKPSRDICQRGTSLTIQCQVDSQVTMMFWYRQQPGQSLTLIATANQGSEATYESGFVIDKFPISRPNLTFSTLTVSNMSPEDSSIYLCSVRDTLNYGYTFGSGTRLTVV.